One and the same sample provided the 14 T cell receptor beta chains below, sequenced in a study of technical replicates of blood from a few donors. Clones were sequenced by immunoSEQ multiplex PCR, and TCRdb holds only the in-frame ones, with some missing. Of fewer than 20,000 clones listed, about nine tenths are singletons. The sequenced sample was PBMCs. The receptors here all came from a human donor in good health.

This chain uses TRBV7-6 with TRBJ1-5; D is unclear. V lost 4 bases, J lost 5 bases, and 9 bases lay in between. CDR1 and CDR2 from the germline V gene are SGHVS and FNYEAQ. The CDR3 has 13 amino acids. The DNA of the CDR3 is TGTGCCAGCAGCTCCCAAACAGATCAGCCCCAGCATTTT. Protein product: CASSSQTDQPQHF.

This sequence joins TRBV11-1 and TRBJ2-4; 8 nucleotides agree with TRBD1. CDR3 length equals 17 residues. The V gene end was trimmed by 1 base and the J gene end by 2 bases; junction bases not matched to a gene: 7. Germline V gene data show CDR1 as SGHAT and CDR2 as FQDESV (reference sequence). CDR3 DNA: TGTGCCAGCAGCTTAGACACCCCCAGGGGGCCCAAAAACATTCAGTACTTC. Its protein is CASSLDTPRGPKNIQYF.

The V gene is TRBV10-3, the J gene TRBJ2-3, with D maybe TRBD1 (5 bases). The CDR3 spans 13 residues. Germline V gene sequence: CDR1 ENHRY, CDR2 SYGVKD. V gave up 6 bases and J gave up 4 bases, with 11 bases separating them. CDR3 in DNA: TGTGCCATCAGACAACAGGATCCAGATACGCAGTATTTT. Amino acid sequence: CAIRQQDPDTQYF.

The CDR3 DNA follows: TGTGCCAGCAGCCGTGTTGAAGGGGACGGGGGCTATGGCTACACCTTC. Translated, it gives CASSRVEGDGGYGYTF. V gene TRBV7-9 combines with J gene TRBJ1-2; possibly TRBD1 for D (5 bases). CDR1 is SEHNR, CDR2 FQNEAQ, per germline (reference sequence). Between the trimmed V and J ends, which lost 5 bases and 4 bases, there was a span of 20 bases. The CDR3 has 16 amino acids.

The chain couples TRBV6-1 to TRBJ2-3, with 9 bases fitting TRBD1. The CDR3 has 15 residues. In germline, CDR1 is MNHNS, CDR2 SASEGT. V shed 4 bases and J 2 bases; nucleotides not matched to a gene: 4. The DNA for the CDR3 is TGTGCCAGCAGTGCCGGGACAGGGCACACAGATACGCAGTATTTT. As protein: CASSAGTGHTDTQYF.

The gene calls are TRBV6-5 and TRBJ2-1; D is possibly TRBD1 (6 bases). CDR1 and CDR2 (germline): MNHEY, SVGAGI. CDR3 length: 13 amino acids. The V and J ends lost 2 bases and 10 bases respectively, with 12 bases between them. Written as DNA, the CDR3 is TGTGCCAGCAGTTACGATGGGGGCGGAGAGCAGTTCTTC. Protein product: CASSYDGGGEQFF.

This chain uses TRBV7-9 with TRBJ1-5; D is uncertain. CDR1 is SEHNR and CDR2 is FQNEAQ in the germline V gene (reference sequence). This CDR3 spans 14 amino acids. With 7 bases removed from V and 1 base from J, the gap between germline ends came to 11 bases. This chain's CDR3 is CASMALGSNQPQHF. In DNA, the CDR3 is TGTGCCAGCATGGCCCTCGGGAGCAATCAGCCCCAGCATTTT. Drawing the rest from reference TRBV7-9 and TRBJ1-5, the complete variable domain is DTGVSQNPRHKITKRGQNVTFRCDPISEHNRLYWYRQTLGQGPEFLTYFQNEAQLEKSRLLSDRFSAERPKGSFSTLEIQRTEQGDSAMYLCASMALGSNQPQHFGDGTRLSIL.

This clone was picked up a small number of times. The chain joins TRBV5-1 to TRBJ1-1; D is perhaps TRBD1 (6 bases). This CDR3 has 15 amino acids. The germline V and J ends were trimmed by 1 base and 7 bases, with 17 bases remaining between them. The germline V gene has CDR1 SGHRS and CDR2 YFSETQ. CDR3 sequence reads: CASSLLGQLNLEAFF. In nucleotides, the CDR3 is TGCGCCAGCAGCTTGTTAGGACAGCTAAACCTTGAAGCTTTCTTT. The complete variable domain, with remaining parts taken from reference TRBV5-1 and TRBJ1-1, reads KAGVTQTPRYLIKTRGQQVTLSCSPISGHRSVSWYQQTPGQGLQFLFEYFSETQRNKGNFPGRFSGRQFSNSRSEMNVSTLELGDSALYLCASSLLGQLNLEAFFGQGTRLTVV.

This chain joins TRBV28 and TRBJ1-3; D gene ambiguous. Looked up from germline, CDR1 is MDHEN and CDR2 is SYDVKM. The CDR3 extends over 14 amino acids. V shed 5 bases and J shed 4 bases, with 12 bases lying between them. The CDR3 DNA is TGTGCCAGCAGTCTCTCTCTTCGGGGAAACACCATATATTTT. Translation gives CASSLSLRGNTIYF.

V usage is TRBV6-5 and J usage is TRBJ2-1, with 7 nucleotides matching TRBD1. V gave up 5 bases and J gave up 6 bases; unmatched junction bases: 10. The CDR3 spans 15 residues. Looked up from germline, CDR1 is MNHEY and CDR2 is SVGAGI. CDR3 protein: CASSRGQLTLNEQFF. The CDR3 nucleotides read TGTGCCAGCAGTCGGGGACAGTTGACTCTCAATGAGCAGTTCTTC.

The V call is TRBV27, the J call TRBJ1-2; D is uncertain. Germline values: CDR1 MNHEY, CDR2 SMNVEV (reference sequence). The CDR3 loop spans 12 amino acids. The V end was cut by 0 bases, the J end by 7 bases, with 6 bases between. The CDR3 sequence is CASSLSGRGYTF. DNA for the CDR3: TGTGCCAGCAGTTTATCTGGGCGTGGCTACACCTTC.

CDR3 in DNA: TGTGCCAGCACCCTAGCCGCTAACTATGGCTACACCTTC. Its translation: CASTLAANYGYTF. The chain combines TRBV6-1 with TRBJ1-2, with D hard to call. The CDR3 runs 13 residues. The germline V gene encodes CDR1 MNHNS and CDR2 SASEGT. Between the trimmed V and J ends, which lost 7 bases and 0 bases, there was a span of 9 bases.

The V call is TRBV14, the J call TRBJ2-1; 7 bases align to TRBD2. Germline trimming cut 4 bases from V and 7 bases from J; bases unmatched to any gene: 19. CDR1 SGHDN and CDR2 FVKESK come from the germline V gene. CDR3 length equals 18 residues. The CDR3 loop is CASSLPTRLAENKNEQFF. For the CDR3, the DNA is TGTGCCAGCAGCCTGCCGACCCGGCTAGCGGAAAACAAAAATGAGCAGTTCTTC.

The chain uses TRBV19 and TRBJ2-5, with 7 bases lining up with TRBD1. With 6 bases clipped from V and 1 base from J, the junction kept 14 bases outside the gene matches. Germline-derived CDR1 and CDR2 are LNHDA and SQIVND (reference sequence). CDR3 length: 17 amino acids. CDR3 in DNA: TGTGCCAGTAGCTTTATCCGGACAGGTTCAATCCAAGAGACCCAGTACTTC. It translates to CASSFIRTGSIQETQYF. The whole variable domain, remainder taken from reference TRBV19 and TRBJ2-5, is DGGITQSPKYLFRKEGQNVTLSCEQNLNHDAMYWYRQDPGQGLRLIYYSQIVNDFQKGDIAEGYSVSREKKESFPLTVTSAQKNPTAFYLCASSFIRTGSIQETQYFGPGTRLLVL.